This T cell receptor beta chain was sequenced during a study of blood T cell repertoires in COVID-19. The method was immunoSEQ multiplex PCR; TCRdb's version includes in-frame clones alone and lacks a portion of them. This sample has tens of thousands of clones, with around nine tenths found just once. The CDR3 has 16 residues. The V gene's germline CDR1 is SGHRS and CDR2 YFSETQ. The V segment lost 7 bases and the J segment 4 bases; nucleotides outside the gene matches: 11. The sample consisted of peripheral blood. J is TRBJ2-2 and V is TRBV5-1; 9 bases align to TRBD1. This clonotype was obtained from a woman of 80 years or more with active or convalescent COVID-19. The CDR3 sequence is CASSQGGTGRTGELFF. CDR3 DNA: TGCGCCAGCTCACAGGGGGGGACAGGGCGCACCGGGGAGCTGTTTTTT.